This T cell receptor beta chain appears in the sequencing data of a study of blood T cell repertoires in COVID-19. Original processing notes: Amplification with reference gene primers provided the estimates of nucleated cell counts. Libraries were prepared by immunoSEQ multiplex PCR; TCRdb keeps only in-frame clonotypes and omits some of them. For V, J and clone size, that table is used; D and trimming come from the DNA. The repertoire has 30,000 to 40,000 clones, around four fifths of them found once; the top ten carry under 5%. Looked up from germline, CDR1 is LNHDA and CDR2 is SQIVND (reference sequence). V gave up 0 bases and J gave up 6 bases; unmatched junction bases: 10. The CDR3 runs 17 residues.

Input material: peripheral blood. The receptor's source is a man aged 45 to 65 with active COVID-19. V gene TRBV19 combines with J gene TRBJ2-1, with 8 bases that match TRBD2. For the CDR3, the DNA is TGTGCCAGTAGTATAGATCCCGTTGCGGGGGGAACCAATGAGCAGTTCTTC. Residues: CASSIDPVAGGTNEQFF.